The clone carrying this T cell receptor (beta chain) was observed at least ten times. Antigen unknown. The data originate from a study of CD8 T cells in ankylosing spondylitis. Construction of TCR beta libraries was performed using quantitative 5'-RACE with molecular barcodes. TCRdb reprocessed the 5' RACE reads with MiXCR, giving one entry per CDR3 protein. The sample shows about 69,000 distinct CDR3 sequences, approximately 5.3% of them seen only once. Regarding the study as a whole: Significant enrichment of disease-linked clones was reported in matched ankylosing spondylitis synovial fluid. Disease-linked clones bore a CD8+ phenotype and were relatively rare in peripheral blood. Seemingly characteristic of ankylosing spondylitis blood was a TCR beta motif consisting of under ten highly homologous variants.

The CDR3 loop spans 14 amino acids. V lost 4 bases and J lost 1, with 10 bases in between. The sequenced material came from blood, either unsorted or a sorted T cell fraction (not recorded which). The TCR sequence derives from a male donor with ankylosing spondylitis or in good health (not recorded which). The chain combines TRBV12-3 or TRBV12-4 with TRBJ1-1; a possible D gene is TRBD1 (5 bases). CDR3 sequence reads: CASSWHQGNTEAFF. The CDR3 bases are TGTGCCAGCAGTTGGCATCAGGGGAACACTGAAGCTTTCTTT.